The 5 T cell receptor beta chains given below trace back to one sample, sequenced in a study of blood T cell repertoires in COVID-19. The method was immunoSEQ multiplex PCR; TCRdb's version includes in-frame clones alone and lacks a portion of them. The data contain 250,000 or so clones, around 91% of them singletons. The sequenced material came from peripheral blood. Receptors originate from an older woman with COVID-19, enrolled during active disease.

This chain links TRBV7-9 with TRBJ1-1; D perhaps matches TRBD1 (5 bases). Trimming shortened V by 1 base and J by 6 bases, and 9 bases separated the two germline ends. The CDR3 loop spans 13 amino acids. Per the germline V gene, CDR1 is SEHNR and CDR2 is FQNEAQ (reference sequence). The CDR3 loop reads CASSLVRASEAFF. The CDR3 DNA is TGTGCCAGCAGCTTAGTCAGGGCCTCTGAAGCTTTCTTT.

The V gene is TRBV19, the J gene TRBJ1-1, with TRBD1 identical over 7 bases. The V gene end was trimmed by 5 bases and the J gene end by 8 bases; junction bases not matched to a gene: 8. This CDR3 is 13 amino acids long. Germline CDR1 LNHDA, CDR2 SQIVND (reference sequence). The CDR3 nucleotides are TGTGCCAGTAGTTTGGACAGGATAGAGGAAGCTTTCTTT. It specifies CASSLDRIEEAFF.

V is TRBV9 and J is TRBJ1-1; TRBD1 matches at 12 bases. Germline CDR1 reads SGDLS; CDR2 reads YYNGEE. The V and J ends lost 2 bases and 6 bases, in that order; junction bases with no gene match: 11. The CDR3 length is 17 residues. CDR3 DNA sequence: TGTGCCAGCAGCGTTCTCCGGGACAGGGGGCCTCTGGCTGAAGCTTTCTTT. Translation: CASSVLRDRGPLAEAFF.

The rearrangement links TRBV7-2 to TRBJ2-1; no reliable D call. The V end was cut by 5 bases, the J end by 0 bases, with 11 bases between. This CDR3 is built from 15 residues. Germline assignment: CDR1 SGHTA and CDR2 FQGNSA. The DNA for the CDR3 is TGTGCCAGCAGCCAACAGTATAGCTCCTACAATGAGCAGTTCTTC. Translated: CASSQQYSSYNEQFF. The full variable domain, with the rest looked up from reference TRBV7-2 and TRBJ2-1, is GAGVSQSPSNKVTEKGKDVELRCDPISGHTALYWYRQSLGQGLEFLIYFQGNSAPDKSGLPSDRFSAERTGGSVSTLTIQRTQQEDSAVYLCASSQQYSSYNEQFFGPGTRLTVL.

This chain joins TRBV19 and TRBJ2-2; perhaps TRBD2 as D (7 bases). The CDR3 totals 14 residues. The germline CDR1 and CDR2 sequences are LNHDA and SQIVND (reference sequence). The germline V and J ends were trimmed by 8 bases and 4 bases, with 14 bases remaining between them. DNA of the CDR3: TGTGCCAGTTCGGCGGGGGCGGGCACCGGGGAGCTGTTTTTT. It yields the protein CASSAGAGTGELFF.